This is a list of T cell receptor beta chains from one sample in a study of PD-1 blockade in classical Hodgkin lymphoma. Profiling relied on immunoSEQ multiplex PCR, and the TCRdb table lists in-frame clones only, not all of them. The table includes 75,000 to 100,000 clones, roughly 76% detected once. Sample: peripheral blood mononuclear cells (PBMCs), taken before the second cycle of nivolumab. The receptors stem from a human donor with classical Hodgkin lymphoma. Each CDR3 is given with its conserved first and last residue. D genes are given only for firm matches. Not every row has a clone size; where given, it reads once, few, many or a size class.

once	-	TRBV14	TRBJ2-1	CASSQVLGDEQFF	TGTGCCAGCAGCCAAGTCTTGGGGGATGAGCAGTTCTTC
once	-	TRBV11-3	TRBJ2-1	CATNSYWGSSEQFF	TGTGCCACCAATTCCTATTGGGGCTCCAGTGAGCAGTTCTTC
-	-	TRBV7-9	TRBJ2-3	CASSLFGLTDTQYF	TGTGCCAGCAGCTTGTTCGGACTCACAGATACGCAGTATTTT
-	-	TRBV7-8	TRBJ1-2	CASSLGRRIAYGYTF	TGTGCCAGCAGCTTGGGACGGAGGATTGCCTATGGCTACACCTTC
few	TRBD2	TRBV5-1	TRBJ2-5	CASSPGTSGRVPRETQYF	TGCGCCAGCAGCCCCGGGACTAGCGGGAGGGTACCAAGGGAGACCCAGTACTTC
-	TRBD1	TRBV11-3	TRBJ2-5	CASSFSDRGQETQYF	TGTGCCAGCAGCTTCTCGGACAGGGGGCAAGAGACCCAGTACTTC
few	TRBD2	TRBV5-8	TRBJ2-5	CASSVSGRALGETQYF	TGTGCCAGCAGCGTTAGCGGGAGGGCCCTGGGGGAGACCCAGTACTTC
-	-	TRBV5-1	TRBJ2-1	CASSRGGGSESEQFF	TGCGCCAGCAGCAGAGGGGGTGGCTCCGAAAGTGAGCAGTTCTTC
-	TRBD2	TRBV14	TRBJ2-1	CASSRQAGPFSMAGGSHNEQFF	TGTGCCAGCAGCCGACAGGCGGGCCCTTTCTCTATGGCGGGAGGGTCCCACAATGAGCAGTTCTTC
-	-	TRBV9	TRBJ2-3	CASSVVDTTDTQYF	TGTGCCAGCAGCGTAGTGGACACCACAGATACGCAGTATTTT
few	TRBD1	TRBV6-5	TRBJ1-2	CASSYGTGGDYGYTF	TGTGCCAGCAGTTACGGGACAGGGGGCGACTATGGCTACACCTTC
-	TRBD1	TRBV5-6	TRBJ1-2	CASSEDRGLGGYTF	TGTGCCAGCAGCGAGGACAGGGGGCTGGGTGGCTACACCTTC
-	-	TRBV7-2	TRBJ1-2	CASSRDAGRSPLYGYTF	TGTGCCAGCAGCAGGGACGCTGGAAGATCCCCCCTTTATGGCTACACCTTC
-	TRBD1	TRBV10-3	TRBJ1-5	CAISPGQDSNQPQHF	TGTGCCATCAGTCCGGGACAGGATAGCAATCAGCCCCAGCATTTT
-	TRBD2	TRBV2	TRBJ2-3	CASGGGLAGVDTQYF	TGTGCCAGCGGAGGGGGACTAGCGGGAGTGGATACGCAGTATTTT
once	TRBD2	TRBV28	TRBJ2-3	CASSNGLAGGPDKTDTQYF	TGTGCCAGCAGTAACGGACTAGCGGGAGGGCCGGACAAAACAGATACGCAGTATTTT
-	TRBD1	TRBV11-2	TRBJ2-5	CASSLAGTGQIRETQYF	TGTGCCAGCAGCTTGGCTGGGACAGGGCAGATCAGGGAGACCCAGTACTTC
-	TRBD2	TRBV5-6	TRBJ2-5	CASSRDLAGEETQYF	TGTGCCAGCAGCCGAGATTTAGCGGGAGAAGAGACCCAGTACTTC
-	-	TRBV9	TRBJ2-5	CASSVASREETQYF	TGTGCCAGCAGCGTAGCGTCCAGGGAAGAGACCCAGTACTTC
-	TRBD2	TRBV15	TRBJ2-3	CATSSRLAGVDTQYF	TGTGCCACCAGCAGCAGGCTAGCGGGAGTTGATACGCAGTATTTT
-	TRBD1	TRBV7-8	TRBJ2-7	CASSPRPRQGAYEQYF	TGTGCCAGCAGCCCTCGGCCGAGACAGGGGGCCTACGAGCAGTACTTC
-	-	TRBV6-1	TRBJ2-2	CASRGAGVNTGELFF	TGTGCCAGCAGAGGGGCAGGAGTAAACACCGGGGAGCTGTTTTTT
many	-	TRBV28	TRBJ2-7	CATGYEQYF	TGTGCCACGGGGTACGAGCAGTACTTC
-	-	TRBV11-3	TRBJ2-2	CASSLQFGELFF	TGTGCCAGCAGCTTGCAGTTCGGGGAGCTGTTTTTT
once	-	TRBV19	TRBJ1-2	CASSITGTGYGYTF	TGTGCCAGTAGTATCACCGGGACGGGCTATGGCTACACCTTC
-	-	TRBV9	TRBJ2-1	CASSVGQTDYNEQFF	TGTGCCAGCAGCGTAGGCCAGACCGATTACAATGAGCAGTTCTTC
-	TRBD1	TRBV4-2	TRBJ1-3	CASSQDTGTGAGNTIYF	TGTGCCAGCAGCCAAGATACGGGGACAGGCGCTGGAAACACCATATATTTT
-	-	TRBV11-2	TRBJ1-4	CASSLPHEKLFF	TGTGCCAGCAGCCTCCCCCATGAAAAACTGTTTTTT
-	TRBD1	TRBV18	TRBJ1-3	CASSPDGTGPTTSGNTIYF	TGTGCCAGCTCACCAGATGGGACAGGGCCCACTACCTCTGGAAACACCATATATTTT
-	-	TRBV5-8	TRBJ1-5	CASRERTGNQPQHF	TGTGCCAGCAGGGAAAGGACAGGCAATCAGCCCCAGCATTTT
-	TRBD2	TRBV30	TRBJ2-1	CAWSVLAGGANEQFF	TGTGCCTGGAGTGTACTGGCGGGAGGAGCCAATGAGCAGTTCTTC
-	TRBD1	TRBV7-8	TRBJ2-7	CASSATGMFGYEQYF	TGTGCCAGCAGCGCGACAGGGATGTTTGGCTACGAGCAGTACTTC
-	-	TRBV7-2	TRBJ1-1	CASSLGPMNTEAFF	TGTGCCAGCAGCTTAGGACCCATGAACACTGAAGCTTTCTTT
-	TRBD1	TRBV5-7	TRBJ1-2	CASSIGTGDNYGYTF	TGTGCCAGCAGCATAGGGACAGGGGATAACTATGGCTACACCTTC
-	-	TRBV7-2	TRBJ1-3	CASSFAGFSGNTIYF	TGTGCCAGCAGCTTTGCGGGGTTCTCTGGAAACACCATATATTTT
-	TRBD2	TRBV7-9	TRBJ2-1	CASTHEGPLAGGPVNEQFF	TGTGCCAGCACCCACGAGGGTCCCCTAGCGGGAGGGCCGGTCAATGAGCAGTTCTTC
-	TRBD1	TRBV19	TRBJ2-5	CASSPQPGQKQETQYF	TGTGCCAGTAGTCCACAACCGGGACAGAAGCAAGAGACCCAGTACTTC
few	-	TRBV18	TRBJ1-5	CASSPNTGGNQPQHF	TGTGCCAGCTCACCAAACACGGGTGGCAATCAGCCCCAGCATTTT
-	-	TRBV5-1	TRBJ2-3	CASRRWWLENTDTQYF	TGCGCCAGCAGGCGGTGGTGGCTTGAGAACACAGATACGCAGTATTTT
-	-	TRBV7-2	TRBJ1-3	CASSLVPVRSGNTIYF	TGTGCCAGCAGCTTAGTTCCGGTTCGCTCTGGAAACACCATATATTTT